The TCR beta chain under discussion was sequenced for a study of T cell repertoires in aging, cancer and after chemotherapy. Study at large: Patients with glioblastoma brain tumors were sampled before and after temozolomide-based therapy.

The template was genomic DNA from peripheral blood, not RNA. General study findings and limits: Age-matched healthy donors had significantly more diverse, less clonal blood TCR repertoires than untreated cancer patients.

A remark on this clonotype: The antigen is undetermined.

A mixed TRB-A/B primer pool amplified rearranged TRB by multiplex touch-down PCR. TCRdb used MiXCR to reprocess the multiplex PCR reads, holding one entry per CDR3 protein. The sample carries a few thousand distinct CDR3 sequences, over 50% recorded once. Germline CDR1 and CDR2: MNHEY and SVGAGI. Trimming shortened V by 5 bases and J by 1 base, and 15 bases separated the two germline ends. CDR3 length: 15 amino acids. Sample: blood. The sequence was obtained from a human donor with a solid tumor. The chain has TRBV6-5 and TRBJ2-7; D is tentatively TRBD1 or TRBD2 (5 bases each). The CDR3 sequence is CASSRDGRLSYEQYF. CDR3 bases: TGTGCCAGCAGTCGGGACGGCCGGTTGTCCTACGAGCAGTACTTC.